A selection of T cell receptor beta chains follows, all from one sample in a study of shared clonotypes between healthy human individuals. Using immunoSEQ multiplex PCR, the repertoire was profiled, and TCRdb retains in-frame clones only, with some absent. The sample consists of some 2.1 million clones, 93% of them appearing once. Sample: naive CD8+ T cells from PBMCs. These receptors came from a man aged 18 to 30 in good health. Some clones in this sample may be carry-over from other donors' samples. CDR3s include the opening cysteine and the closing phenylalanine or tryptophan. A D gene is named only where the DNA matches it firmly. A row's size may be missing; if present it is once, few, many or a size class.

CDR3: CASSLPEEDEQYF; DNA: TGTGCCAGCAGTTTACCCGAGGAGGACGAGCAGTACTTC; J: TRBJ2-7; size: .; V: TRBV28; D: .
CDR3: CAISEWRVDTGELFF; DNA: TGTGCCATCAGTGAGTGGCGGGTAGACACCGGGGAGCTGTTTTTT; J: TRBJ2-2; size: .; V: TRBV10-3; D: .
CDR3: CASSPLIAGDISNEQFF; DNA: TGTGCCAGCAGCCCCCTGATAGCGGGAGACATAAGCAATGAGCAGTTCTTC; J: TRBJ2-1; size: .; V: TRBV7-7; D: TRBD2
CDR3: CASSSQIAKNIQYF; DNA: TGTGCCAGCAGCTCGCAGATAGCCAAAAACATTCAGTACTTC; J: TRBJ2-4; size: .; V: TRBV7-9; D: .
CDR3: CASSFEGGFGEKLFF; DNA: TGTGCCAGCAGCTTCGAGGGAGGCTTCGGTGAAAAACTGTTTTTT; J: TRBJ1-4; size: .; V: TRBV28; D: .
CDR3: CASSPLTLEKLFF; DNA: TGTGCCAGCAGCCCGCTCACGCTTGAAAAACTGTTTTTT; J: TRBJ1-4; size: .; V: TRBV7-9; D: .
CDR3: CASSPLQGPDYGYTF; DNA: TGTGCCAGCTCACCTCTCCAGGGCCCAGACTATGGCTACACCTTC; J: TRBJ1-2; size: .; V: TRBV18; D: .
CDR3: CAVSTPWPGELFF; DNA: TGCGCCGTCTCAACCCCCTGGCCCGGGGAGCTGTTTTTT; J: TRBJ2-2; size: .; V: TRBV4-3; D: .
CDR3: CATSRTSAPSHEQYF; DNA: TGTGCCACCAGCAGGACTAGCGCACCTTCCCACGAGCAGTACTTC; J: TRBJ2-7; size: .; V: TRBV15; D: TRBD2
CDR3: CASSLGSEEQYF; DNA: TGTGCCAGCAGCTTAGGGTCTGAGGAGCAGTACTTC; J: TRBJ2-7; size: .; V: TRBV7-8; D: .
CDR3: CASSPSPSGRYEQYF; DNA: TGTGCCAGCAGCCCAAGTCCTAGCGGGAGATACGAGCAGTACTTC; J: TRBJ2-7; size: .; V: TRBV14; D: TRBD2
CDR3: CASSFSLLPVAGHTDTQYF; DNA: TGTGCCAGCAGCTTCTCTCTCCTCCCGGTTGCTGGACACACAGATACGCAGTATTTT; J: TRBJ2-3; size: .; V: TRBV7-9; D: .
CDR3: CASSPAVLYNEQFF; DNA: TGTGCCAGCAGCCCAGCGGTACTCTACAATGAGCAGTTCTTC; J: TRBJ2-1; size: once; V: TRBV7-2; D: .
CDR3: CASSPPGSWNIQYF; DNA: TGTGCCAGCAGTCCCCCAGGGAGTTGGAACATTCAGTACTTC; J: TRBJ2-4; size: .; V: TRBV28; D: .
CDR3: CASRRAGLVYNEQFF; DNA: TGTGCCAGCAGACGGGCGGGACTAGTCTACAATGAGCAGTTCTTC; J: TRBJ2-1; size: once; V: TRBV27; D: TRBD2
CDR3: CASSPGVVWNSPLHF; DNA: TGTGCCAGCTCCCCCGGCGTAGTGTGGAATTCACCCCTCCACTTT; J: TRBJ1-6; size: .; V: TRBV7-8; D: .
CDR3: CASSLSAGGKYEQFF; DNA: TGTGCCAGCAGCTTATCGGCGGGAGGGAAATATGAGCAGTTCTTC; J: TRBJ2-1; size: .; V: TRBV7-3; D: TRBD2
CDR3: CASSLGTGQAQYF; DNA: TGCGCCAGCAGCTTGGGGACAGGGCAAGCCCAGTACTTC; J: TRBJ2-7; size: .; V: TRBV5-1; D: TRBD1
CDR3: CASSSFPTDGYTF; DNA: TGTGCCAGCAGCTCCTTCCCGACAGATGGCTACACCTTC; J: TRBJ1-2; size: .; V: TRBV7-9; D: .
CDR3: CASSVAGADYGYTF; DNA: TGTGCCAGCAGCGTAGCAGGGGCTGACTATGGCTACACCTTC; J: TRBJ1-2; size: once; V: TRBV9; D: .